A selection of T cell receptor beta chains follows, all from one sample in a study of blood T cell repertoires in COVID-19. Repertoires were generated with immunoSEQ multiplex PCR, while TCRdb's copy carries only in-frame clones and drops some. The sample yields 85,000 to 95,000 clones, 90% to 95% seen once. The sequenced sample was peripheral blood. These receptors came from a woman aged 45 to 65 in a cohort sampled during active COVID-19. CDR3s include the opening cysteine and the closing phenylalanine or tryptophan. D genes are given only for firm matches. Some rows mark clone size as missing; the rest say once, few, many or name a class of expanded clone.

TRBD1,16,TRBJ1-1,TRBV5-8,-,TGTGCCAGCAGCTTGGCCTCCAGGGGGCGGAACACTGAAGCTTTCTTT,CASSLASRGRNTEAFF
TRBD1,17,TRBJ2-3,TRBV10-1,-,TGCGCCAGCAGTGCTTCCTCGACAGGGGAAGGGGCGAATACGCAGTATTTT,CASSASSTGEGANTQYF
-,13,TRBJ1-1,TRBV9,-,TGTGCCAGCAGCGCCCGGGGACAAACTGAAGCTTTCTTT,CASSARGQTEAFF
-,15,TRBJ2-2,TRBV5-1,-,TGCGCCAGCAGCTTGGACGGGAGCTCTTCCGGGGAGCTGTTTTTT,CASSLDGSSSGELFF
TRBD1,16,TRBJ2-1,TRBV28,few,TGTGCCAGCACCTACTCGACAGGGAAACTAGTCAATGAGCAGTTCTTC,CASTYSTGKLVNEQFF
TRBD2,12,TRBJ2-1,TRBV2,-,TGTGCCAGCAGCGGGACTAGCGGTGAGCAGTTCTTC,CASSGTSGEQFF
-,16,TRBJ1-3,TRBV7-3,-,TGTGCCAGCAGCTTAGGGGGGGCAGGCTCCGGAAACACCATATATTTT,CASSLGGAGSGNTIYF
-,14,TRBJ1-2,TRBV6-5,-,TGTGCCAGCAGGATCACAGGGCCCGCTAAAGGCTACACCTTC,CASRITGPAKGYTF
TRBD2,18,TRBJ2-3,TRBV10-3,-,TGTGCCACCGCCCCCATTAGCGGGGGGCCTCTGGGCACAGATACGCAGTATTTT,CATAPISGGPLGTDTQYF
-,13,TRBJ1-5,TRBV3-1/TRBV3-2,few,TGTGCCAGCAGCCTACAGGGCAATCAGCCCCAGCATTTT,CASSLQGNQPQHF
TRBD1,18,TRBJ1-1,TRBV28,-,TGTGCCAGCAGTTTAGCCGCCTCACAGGGGCCGGGGAACACTGAAGCTTTCTTT,CASSLAASQGPGNTEAFF
-,12,TRBJ1-6,TRBV6-5,-,TGTGCCAGCAGCGCAGTTAATTCACCCCTCCACTTT,CASSAVNSPLHF
-,11,TRBJ2-1,TRBV12-5,-,TGTGCTAGTGGCCCATACAATGAGCAGTTCTTC,CASGPYNEQFF
-,16,TRBJ1-6,TRBV18,-,TGTGCCAGCTCACCACTTAGGCAGACAGATAATTCACCCCTCCACTTT,CASSPLRQTDNSPLHF
-,14,TRBJ2-6,TRBV2,-,TGTGCCAGCAGTAACACCCGTGGGGCCAACGTCCTGACTTTC,CASSNTRGANVLTF
TRBD2,16,TRBJ2-2,TRBV4-1,-,TGCGCCAGCAGCCTTACTAGCGGGGGGGGCACCGGGGAGCTGTTTTTT,CASSLTSGGGTGELFF
TRBD2,16,TRBJ2-1,TRBV11-3,-,TGTGCCAGCAGCTTCGCCGGGACTAGCGGGACTAATGAGCAGTTCTTC,CASSFAGTSGTNEQFF
-,13,TRBJ2-1,TRBV12-3/TRBV12-4,-,TGTGCCAGCAGTTTAACTAATAACAATGAGCAGTTCTTC,CASSLTNNNEQFF
-,14,TRBJ2-7,TRBV7-9,-,TGTGCCAGCAGCCGGAGCCCAAGTACCTACGAGCAGTACTTC,CASSRSPSTYEQYF
TRBD1,14,TRBJ2-7,TRBV3-1/TRBV3-2,-,TGTGCCAGCAGCCAGTGGACAGGGGGAGACGAGCAGTACTTC,CASSQWTGGDEQYF
-,15,TRBJ2-1,TRBV20-1,-,TGCAGTGCTAGTGACGGGGGTAGCTCCTACAATGAGCAGTTCTTC,CSASDGGSSYNEQFF
-,18,TRBJ2-2,TRBV5-6,-,TGTGCCAGCAGCCTTTTTTCCCCCGGGACACGAAACACCGGGGAGCTGTTTTTT,CASSLFSPGTRNTGELFF
TRBD1,21,TRBJ1-5,TRBV10-3,-,TGTGCCATCAGTGAGAGGTTGATTACAGGGGTTTTAACGGGGAGCAATCAGCCCCAGCATTTT,CAISERLITGVLTGSNQPQHF
TRBD1,13,TRBJ2-4,TRBV18,-,TGTGCCAGCTCACCGACAGGGGAGAACATTCAGTACTTC,CASSPTGENIQYF
TRBD2,14,TRBJ2-7,TRBV7-8,-,TGTGCCAGCAGCTTATCGGGAGGGCTGGGCGAGCAGTACTTC,CASSLSGGLGEQYF
TRBD1,17,TRBJ1-5,TRBV18,-,TGTGCCAGCTCACCGGGACAGGGAAGATATAGCAATCAGCCCCAGCATTTT,CASSPGQGRYSNQPQHF
TRBD1,15,TRBJ2-7,TRBV4-1,once,TGCGCCAGCAGCCATAGCCTCGGGACAGGCTACGAGCAGTACTTC,CASSHSLGTGYEQYF
-,17,TRBJ2-1,TRBV5-8,-,TGTGCCAGCAGCTTGGCCATGACAGCGAGCTCCTACAATGAGCAGTTCTTC,CASSLAMTASSYNEQFF
-,15,TRBJ1-1,TRBV2,once,TGTGCCAGCAAAGACGGGCGGGGCCTGGACACTGAAGCTTTCTTT,CASKDGRGLDTEAFF
TRBD2,15,TRBJ2-1,TRBV5-4,-,TGTGCCAGCAGCTTTAGCGGGGGAGGAGGAAATGAGCAGTTCTTC,CASSFSGGGGNEQFF
-,11,TRBJ1-3,TRBV3-1/TRBV3-2,few,TGTGCCAGCAGTATTGGAAACACCATATATTTT,CASSIGNTIYF
-,15,TRBJ1-6,TRBV21-1,-,TGTGCCAGCAGCAAAGTCCCAGGGGAGGGTTCACCCCTCCACTTT,CASSKVPGEGSPLHF
-,14,TRBJ2-5,TRBV19,once,TGTGCCAGTGCAGCCGGGGGAAACCAAGAGACCCAGTACTTC,CASAAGGNQETQYF
-,13,TRBJ1-2,TRBV5-4,-,TGTGCCAGCAGCCAGGGGTGGGCTTATGGCTACACCTTC,CASSQGWAYGYTF
TRBD1,15,TRBJ1-5,TRBV6-5,-,TGTGCCAGCACCGGGGACAGGGTGAGCGGTCAGCCCCAGCATTTT,CASTGDRVSGQPQHF
-,13,TRBJ2-3,TRBV2,-,TGTGCCAGCAGCCCAGGGGGCACAGATACGCAGTATTTT,CASSPGGTDTQYF
-,16,TRBJ1-4,TRBV6-2/TRBV6-3,-,TGTGCCAGCAGCCCTACCTCCGGGACTACTAATGAAAAACTGTTTTTT,CASSPTSGTTNEKLFF
-,13,TRBJ2-5,TRBV19,-,TGTGCAAGCGGGCCCTTTCGGCGAGAGACCCAGTACTTC,CASGPFRRETQYF
TRBD1,15,TRBJ2-7,TRBV5-1,few,TGCGCCAGCAACTGGGGGACAGGGGCCACCTACGAGCAGTACTTC,CASNWGTGATYEQYF
TRBD2,14,TRBJ2-3,TRBV5-1,-,TGCGCCAGCAGAAGCGGGGGATACACAGATACGCAGTATTTT,CASRSGGYTDTQYF
-,14,TRBJ2-1,TRBV28,-,TGTGCCAGCAGTGGAGGGCCTTATGACAATGAGCAGTTCTTC,CASSGGPYDNEQFF
TRBD2,15,TRBJ2-2,TRBV19,-,TGTGCCAGTTGTACGACTAGCGGTTACACCGGGGAGCTGTTTTTT,CASCTTSGYTGELFF
-,12,TRBJ2-3,TRBV7-9,-,TGTGCCAGCAGCTTATCAGCAGATACGCAGTATTTT,CASSLSADTQYF
TRBD1,14,TRBJ1-5,TRBV5-5,few,TGTGCCAGCAGCAAGGACAGGCTTAATCAGCCCCAGCATTTT,CASSKDRLNQPQHF
-,15,TRBJ2-6,TRBV15,-,TGTGCCACCAGCCCAGGGGCCTCTGGGGCCAACGTCCTGACTTTC,CATSPGASGANVLTF